This TCR beta chain was captured in a study of radiotherapy plus CTLA-4 blockade in lung cancer. TCRdb's table, derived via immunoSEQ multiplex PCR, lists solely in-frame clones and lacks some. In the table there are 50,000 or so clones, 60% to 80% of which are singletons. The CDR3 has 12 amino acids. Germline V lookup: CDR1 SGDLS, CDR2 YYNGEE. The V end was cut by 2 bases, the J end by 7 bases, with 9 bases between. This clone was seen only once. The chain combines TRBV9 with TRBJ1-1; D remains unclear. This clonotype was sampled from a human donor with non-small cell lung cancer who had stable disease on radiotherapy plus ipilimumab. The starting material was peripheral blood, obtained from a patient treated with radiotherapy plus ipilimumab. This CDR3 is CASSVGPGEAFF. Here the CDR3 DNA reads TGTGCCAGCAGCGTTGGTCCCGGTGAAGCTTTCTTT.